The present T cell receptor beta chain was sequenced within a study of response to subunit inactivated influenza vaccine. Study-wide results and caveats: Authors suggested each seasonal flu vaccination may recruit only limited numbers of new T cells.

This clonotype was detected only a few times. What it binds is not known. CDR1 is SEHNR, CDR2 FQNEAQ, per germline (reference sequence). The V end lost 3 bases, the J end lost 8 bases, and 11 bases lay between the germline ends. The CDR3 covers 13 residues. TCRdb re-analysed the RT-PCR reads in MiXCR, keeping a single row per CDR3 protein. The sample lists about 570,000 distinct CDR3 sequences, around 10% occurring once. The same data also went into a second study, on T cells expressing NK-cell markers. From that second work: Synthesis of TCR beta cDNA relied on 5'RACE template switching carrying UMIs. HCMV seropositivity characterized seven of the eight sequenced donors, and seronegativity one. Roughly 1.0-7.0% of CD8+ T cells in six or seven donors belonged to dominant NKG2C+ clonotypes. These clonotypes also led the CD3+CD56-NKG2C+ fraction in a handful of donors.

The chain couples TRBV7-9 to TRBJ2-4; tentatively, D is TRBD1 (5 bases). Material: PBMCs from blood, obtained on the day of vaccination. This TCR was recovered from a man aged 50 or older who received an inactivated influenza vaccine. CDR3 region: CASSFGASDIQYF. The CDR3 DNA is TGTGCCAGCAGCTTTGGGGCTTCGGACATTCAGTACTTC.